Below, 28 T cell receptor beta chains from the same sample are listed, as sequenced in a study of beta chain features in type 1 diabetes. The antigens of these receptors remain unknown. What was sequenced were expressed TCRB transcripts, since all of the isolated RNA had been reverse transcribed. Generated by immunoSEQ multiplex PCR, the TCRdb table keeps only in-frame clones and is missing some. This table holds 630,000 or so clones, over 12% found once. Notes on the study in general: Moderate yet significant TCRB CDR3 shortening was seen in Type 1 diabetes patients in all four CD4+ subsets.

Sequencing was done on a sample of naive CD4+ T cells from blood. The receptors come from a man between 18 and 35 years old with type 1 diabetes.

This clone was seen more than once but under ten times. The chain carries TRBV6-5 and TRBJ2-3; 8 bases match TRBD2. Germline V gene data show CDR1 as MNHEY and CDR2 as SVGAGI. J lost 1 base, V lost 5 bases, and 2 bases had no gene match. This CDR3 is built from 14 residues. CDR3 bases: TGTGCCAGCAGTCCAGCGGGGGGCACAGATACGCAGTATTTT. Its translation: CASSPAGGTDTQYF.

The chain carries TRBV10-3 and TRBJ2-7, with 7 bases fitting TRBD1. The junction had 7 bases not matched to a gene; V was cut back by 3 bases and J by 5 bases. CDR3 length equals 14 residues. The germline gives CDR1 ENHRY, CDR2 SYGVKD. The CDR3 loop reads CAISEQGFNNEQYF. In DNA, the CDR3 is TGTGCCATCAGTGAACAGGGGTTTAACAACGAGCAGTACTTC.

This clone turned up a few times. The chain combines TRBV29-1 with TRBJ2-3; the match to TRBD2 covers 16 bases. Looked up from germline, CDR1 is SQVTM and CDR2 is ANQGSEA. Trimming at V came to 5 bases and at J to 2 bases, leaving 7 bases not matched to a gene. The CDR3 is 17 amino acids. The CDR3 DNA is TGCAGCGTTTCCGGGACTAGCGGGAGGGGACCCACAGATACGCAGTATTTT. This translates into CSVSGTSGRGPTDTQYF.

The gene calls are TRBV7-2 and TRBJ2-3; tentative D call: TRBD2 (5 bases). Per germline, CDR1 SGHTA and CDR2 FQGNSA. The CDR3 consists of 13 residues. Between the trimmed V and J ends, which lost 7 bases and 0 bases, there was a span of 8 bases. The DNA for the CDR3 is TGTGCCAGCACCGGGGTGAGCACAGATACGCAGTATTTT. Translating it yields CASTGVSTDTQYF.

The chain is built from TRBV6-8 and TRBJ2-4; 12 bases agree with TRBD2. CDR3 size: 19 residues. Germline CDR1 is MNHGY and CDR2 is SAAAGT. The V gene end was trimmed by 5 bases and the J gene end by 1 base; junction bases not matched to a gene: 12. The CDR3 DNA is TGTGCCAGCAGTCCCCTAGCGGGAGGGCCGGGTGCCGCCAAAAACATTCAGTACTTC. Its translation: CASSPLAGGPGAAKNIQYF.

J is TRBJ1-6 and V is TRBV4-3; D remains unclear. Per germline, CDR1 LGHNA and CDR2 YSLEER. The CDR3 consists of 15 residues. V lost 1 base to trimming and J lost 4 bases, with 8 bases between them. CDR3 residues: CASSQVRDYNSPLHF. In DNA, the CDR3 is TGCGCCAGCAGCCAAGTCCGAGATTATAATTCACCCCTCCACTTT.

This clone was counted only a few times. The chain has TRBV7-9 and TRBJ2-7, with 10 bases fitting TRBD2. Germline V lookup: CDR1 SEHNR, CDR2 FQNEAQ (reference sequence). This CDR3 is 16 amino acids long. V trimming: 4 bases; J trimming: 2 bases; junction bases outside the gene matches: 8. CDR3 in DNA: TGTGCCAGCAGCTCCCCGGGAGCGGGGGGGCCCTACGAGCAGTACTTC. Amino acids: CASSSPGAGGPYEQYF.

This clone was observed a few times. V is TRBV6-6 and J is TRBJ2-5; D is uncertain. Trimming removed 0 bases at V and 1 base at J, with 9 bases between. The CDR3 loop spans 15 amino acids. Germline CDR1 reads MNHNY; CDR2 reads SVGAGI (reference sequence). The CDR3 nucleotides read TGTGCCAGCAGTTACTCAGGAAAGGTCCAAGAGACCCAGTACTTC. It translates to CASSYSGKVQETQYF.

This clone was recorded a few times. V gene TRBV6-6 combines with J gene TRBJ2-7; the match to TRBD1 covers 7 bases. The CDR3 has 15 residues. Germline-derived CDR1 and CDR2 are MNHNY and SVGAGI (reference sequence). The V gene end was trimmed by 8 bases and the J gene end by 2 bases; junction bases not matched to a gene: 12. The CDR3 nucleotides read TGTGCCAGCGCCTCGCCGGGACAGTCCCCCTACGAGCAGTACTTC. Translated: CASASPGQSPYEQYF.

J is TRBJ2-3 and V is TRBV7-6; 13 bases match TRBD2. The V and J ends lost 5 bases and 1 base, in that order; junction bases with no gene match: 6. Germline CDR1 and CDR2: SGHVS and FNYEAQ. This CDR3 spans 17 amino acids. The CDR3 reads CASSAWTSGGGTDTQYF. In nucleotides, the CDR3 is TGTGCCAGCAGCGCCTGGACTAGCGGGGGAGGCACAGATACGCAGTATTTT.

The chain recombines TRBV19 with TRBJ1-2; 7 positions match TRBD1. CDR1 and CDR2 from the germline V gene are LNHDA and SQIVND (reference sequence). The trim removed 0 bases at V and 8 bases at J, leaving 3 bases unmatched. This CDR3 has 13 residues. CDR3 in amino acids: CASSIDGQVGYTF. The CDR3 DNA sequence: TGTGCCAGTAGTATAGACGGACAGGTCGGCTACACCTTC. The whole variable domain, filled in from reference TRBV19 and TRBJ1-2, reads DGGITQSPKYLFRKEGQNVTLSCEQNLNHDAMYWYRQDPGQGLRLIYYSQIVNDFQKGDIAEGYSVSREKKESFPLTVTSAQKNPTAFYLCASSIDGQVGYTFGSGTRLTVV.

This clone was counted a few times. This chain uses TRBV28 with TRBJ2-3, with D perhaps TRBD2 (5 bases). Germline loops: CDR1 MDHEN, CDR2 SYDVKM. Deletions cut 6 bases from V and 1 base from J, with 14 bases between. The CDR3 contains 15 residues. The CDR3 region is CASRTGSLGTDTQYF. For the CDR3, the DNA is TGTGCCAGCAGGACGGGGAGCCTCGGCACAGATACGCAGTATTTT.

The V and J genes are TRBV7-6 and TRBJ1-6; D unresolved. The V gene's germline CDR1 is SGHVS and CDR2 FNYEAQ. The CDR3 is 12 amino acids. V was cut by 5 bases and J by 7 bases, with 6 bases left in between. The CDR3 loop is CASSHPNSPLHF. CDR3 DNA: TGTGCCAGCAGCCATCCCAATTCACCCCTCCACTTT.

Comments on this clone: This sample also contains other DNA sequences that code for the same CDR3. J is TRBJ1-1 and V is TRBV7-2; D is ambiguous. Germline-derived CDR1 and CDR2 are SGHTA and FQGNSA. V lost 1 base, J lost 0 bases, and 3 bases lay in between. This CDR3 has 13 amino acids. DNA of the CDR3: TGTGCCAGCAGCTTAGTCGTGAACACTGAAGCTTTCTTT. It specifies CASSLVVNTEAFF.

This chain uses TRBV5-4 with TRBJ2-7, with a weak D call TRBD2 (5 bases). The V gene's germline CDR1 is SGHNT and CDR2 YYREEE (reference sequence). Trimming left V 4 bases short and J 2 bases short, with 16 bases between. This CDR3 has 15 amino acids. The CDR3 DNA sequence: TGTGCCAGCAGCCCTTGGCCGGGATCGACCTACGAGCAGTACTTC. It encodes CASSPWPGSTYEQYF.

In this sample, this clone turned up a few times. V usage is TRBV7-9 and J usage is TRBJ1-5, with D possibly matching TRBD1 (5 bases). CDR1 and CDR2 (germline): SEHNR, FQNEAQ (reference sequence). V was trimmed by 5 bases and J by 0 bases, leaving 8 bases between them. There are 14 residues in the CDR3. CDR3 in DNA: TGTGCCAGCAGCCAGGGCCATAGCAATCAGCCCCAGCATTTT. Amino acid sequence: CASSQGHSNQPQHF.

The V call is TRBV6-5, the J call TRBJ2-5; 10 bases are a match to TRBD1. The CDR3 loop spans 14 amino acids. V gave up 2 bases and J gave up 5 bases; unmatched junction bases: 2. Germline values: CDR1 MNHEY, CDR2 SVGAGI. CDR3 DNA: TGTGCCAGCAGTTACGGGACAGGGGTGGAGACCCAGTACTTC. This sequence encodes CASSYGTGVETQYF.

Remarks on this clone: Germline and junction disagree at one end, which may indicate a read error. This chain links TRBV5-4 with TRBJ2-7, with no clear D. The CDR3 is made up of 13 amino acids. CDR1 is SGHNT and CDR2 is YYREEE in the germline V gene (reference sequence). CDR3 sequence reads: CASSLKEVATSVF. The CDR3 bases are TGTGCCAGCAGCTTGAAGGAAGTGGCCACATCAGTCTTC.

A few counts support this clone. This chain joins TRBV11-2 and TRBJ2-2; D possibly uses TRBD1 or TRBD2 (5 bases each). There are 15 residues in the CDR3. CDR1 and CDR2 from the germline V gene are SGHAT and FQNNGV. V lost 5 bases to trimming and J lost 2 bases, with 12 bases between them. CDR3: CASSRLRDNTGELFF. The CDR3 region has the DNA TGTGCCAGCAGCCGTCTCCGGGACAACACCGGGGAGCTGTTTTTT.

This clone was detected only a few times. The chain is built from TRBV5-1 and TRBJ2-7; 8 positions match TRBD2. Trimming took 7 bases from V and 2 from J; bases not matched to a gene: 8. This CDR3 has 14 amino acids. Germline CDR1 and CDR2: SGHRS and YFSETQ. The chain's CDR3 is CASRVSGGTYEQYF. The CDR3 coding sequence is TGCGCCAGCCGAGTATCGGGAGGGACCTACGAGCAGTACTTC.

In this sample, this clone turned up a few times. This chain links TRBV11-2 with TRBJ2-7, with D perhaps matching TRBD1 or TRBD2 (6 bases each). This CDR3 is built from 12 residues. Germline V CDR1 and CDR2: SGHAT, FQNNGV. The V end was cut by 5 bases, the J end by 7 bases, with 12 bases between. The CDR3 is CASSLGGIEQYF. CDR3 in DNA: TGTGCCAGCAGCCTAGGGGGGATTGAGCAGTACTTC.

The J gene is TRBJ1-1, the V gene TRBV30; 11 positions match TRBD1. Germline V gene lookup returns CDR1 GTSNPN and CDR2 SVGIG (reference sequence). V was clipped by 7 bases and J by 1 base; unmatched bases: 2. This CDR3 region has 13 residues. CDR3 coding DNA: TGTGCCTCGGACAGGGGGCAGAACACTGAAGCTTTCTTT. It codes for CASDRGQNTEAFF.

This clone came up a few times. The gene calls are TRBV25-1 and TRBJ1-6, with a possible D match to TRBD1 (5 bases). There are 13 residues in the CDR3. The germline gives CDR1 MGHDK, CDR2 SYGVNS. The ends were cut back, 4 bases at V and 8 bases at J, with 9 bases in the middle. The DNA for the CDR3 is TGTGCCAGCAGTGGGGACGGGTATTCACCCCTCCACTTT. It yields the protein CASSGDGYSPLHF.

The J gene is TRBJ1-6, the V gene TRBV28; TRBD1 is a possible D gene (6 bases). Germline V lookup: CDR1 MDHEN, CDR2 SYDVKM. There are 16 residues in the CDR3. Trimming stripped 5 bases from V and 1 base from J, with 12 bases between. In DNA, the CDR3 is TGTGCCAGCAGTCCTTTGGACAGTTCCTATAATTCACCCCTCCACTTT. Translation: CASSPLDSSYNSPLHF.

CDR3 in amino acids: CASSLAAGGDSNQPQHF. The DNA for the CDR3 is TGTGCCAGCAGCTTAGCGGCAGGGGGGGATAGCAATCAGCCCCAGCATTTT. This chain links TRBV7-9 with TRBJ1-5, with 7 bases fitting TRBD1. The CDR3 totals 17 residues. V dropped 0 bases and J dropped 0; count of bases not matched to a gene: 5. Germline V CDR1 and CDR2: SEHNR, FQNEAQ (reference sequence).

This clone was counted a few times. The J gene is TRBJ1-1, the V gene TRBV5-6; D gene uncertain. The V end lost 4 bases, the J end lost 6 bases, and 10 bases lay between the germline ends. Germline lookup yields CDR1 SGHDT and CDR2 YYEEEE. The length of the CDR3 is 12 residues. The CDR3 is CASSRWAAEAFF. CDR3 coding DNA: TGTGCCAGCAGCCGTTGGGCGGCTGAAGCTTTCTTT.

This clone was found a few times. This rearrangement joins TRBV30 to TRBJ2-1; 12 bases line up with TRBD1. V shed 3 bases, J shed 7 bases, and the junction held 4 bases outside the gene matches. The CDR3 consists of 14 residues. Germline assignment: CDR1 GTSNPN and CDR2 SVGIG (reference sequence). This CDR3 is CAWRGTGGRNEQFF. DNA for the CDR3: TGTGCCTGGAGGGGGACAGGGGGCAGAAATGAGCAGTTCTTC.

V and J are TRBV29-1 and TRBJ2-3; 8 bases are a match to TRBD1. This CDR3 is 15 amino acids long. The V gene end was trimmed by 5 bases and the J gene end by 1 base; junction bases not matched to a gene: 8. Germline V gives CDR1 SQVTM, CDR2 ANQGSEA. CDR3 nucleotides: TGCAGCGTTCTAACGGACAGGGTGGGCACAGATACGCAGTATTTT. As protein: CSVLTDRVGTDTQYF.